A selection of T cell receptor beta chains follows, all from one sample in a study of graft-versus-host responses after intestinal transplantation. These receptors are not linked to any known antigen. Profiling relied on immunoSEQ multiplex PCR, and the TCRdb table lists in-frame clones only, not all of them. The table includes under 95,000 clones, more than 70% detected once. The material sequenced was unstimulated CD8+ T cells sorted from spleen or lymph node cells, taken before intestinal transplant. These receptor sequences come from a human donor who received an intestinal transplant. Both conserved end residues are part of each CDR3. D genes are given only for firm matches. The size of a clone is reported for some rows only, either as once, few or many, or as a class for expanded clones.

J	size	D	V	CDR3	DNA
TRBJ1-4	.	.	TRBV11-2	CASSFQDEKLFF	TGTGCCAGCAGCTTCCAGGATGAAAAACTGTTTTTT
TRBJ1-1	.	TRBD1	TRBV4-1	CASSQDPGQGATEAFF	TGCGCCAGCAGCCAAGATCCCGGGCAGGGGGCGACTGAAGCTTTCTTT
TRBJ1-5	.	TRBD1	TRBV27	CASSAGGQPQHF	TGTGCCAGCAGTGCAGGGGGTCAGCCCCAGCATTTT
TRBJ1-2	.	TRBD1	TRBV2	CASSDVDRGYNYGYTF	TGTGCCAGCAGTGACGTCGACAGGGGCTATAACTATGGCTACACCTTC
TRBJ2-1	.	TRBD1	TRBV11-3	CASSPGQGIAYNEQFF	TGTGCCAGCAGCCCGGGACAGGGGATCGCTTACAATGAGCAGTTCTTC
TRBJ1-2	.	.	TRBV19	CASSIFAGGDIEGYTF	TGTGCCAGTAGTATTTTTGCAGGAGGGGATATAGAGGGCTACACCTTC
TRBJ1-1	.	.	TRBV28	CASSLSPLTEAFF	TGTGCCAGCAGTTTATCCCCACTGACTGAAGCTTTCTTT
TRBJ1-2	.	.	TRBV27	CASSPLDSSGYTF	TGTGCCAGCAGTCCCCTCGACAGTTCCGGCTACACCTTC
TRBJ2-3	.	.	TRBV27	CASSLLSAMPPYF	TGTGCCAGCAGTCTACTCTCAGCGATGCCCCCGTATTTT
TRBJ2-7	once	.	TRBV27	CASSADSSPYEQYF	TGTGCCAGCAGTGCCGACAGTTCACCCTACGAGCAGTACTTC
TRBJ2-1	.	TRBD2	TRBV5-1	CASSQRPIELASFDEQFF	TGCGCCAGCAGCCAACGACCTATAGAACTAGCGAGTTTCGATGAGCAGTTCTTC
TRBJ2-7	.	TRBD2	TRBV27	CASSLGLAGVGREQYF	TGTGCCAGCAGTTTAGGGCTAGCGGGAGTGGGACGGGAGCAGTACTTC
TRBJ2-7	few	.	TRBV28	CASSLLSEQYF	TGTGCCAGCAGTTTATTATCCGAGCAGTACTTC
TRBJ2-7	once	.	TRBV6-5	CASGPNRHEQYF	TGTGCCAGTGGACCGAACAGGCACGAGCAGTACTTC
TRBJ1-2	.	.	TRBV7-9	CASSSWDTYNYGYTF	TGTGCCAGCAGCTCCTGGGACACTTATAACTATGGCTACACCTTC
TRBJ2-1	.	TRBD1	TRBV6-6	CASSSRDSDEQFF	TGTGCCAGCAGTTCCCGGGACAGCGATGAGCAGTTCTTC
TRBJ2-2	.	TRBD1	TRBV5-1	CASSYEQGVRELFF	TGCGCCAGCAGCTATGAACAGGGGGTTAGGGAGCTGTTTTTT
TRBJ2-7	.	.	TRBV28	CASSLCELETGSNYEQYF	TGTGCCAGCAGTTTGTGCGAGTTGGAGACAGGCTCCAACTACGAGCAGTACTTC
TRBJ1-2	.	TRBD1	TRBV28	CATGGRGYTF	TGTGCCACAGGGGGCAGGGGCTACACCTTC
TRBJ2-3	.	TRBD2	TRBV2	CASSGEGGSTDTQYF	TGTGCCAGCAGTGGTGAGGGAGGGAGCACAGATACGCAGTATTTT
TRBJ1-1	once	.	TRBV27	CASSVPFTEAFF	TGTGCCAGCAGTGTCCCATTCACTGAAGCTTTCTTT
TRBJ1-1	.	.	TRBV7-9	CASSQHNGHPNTEAFF	TGTGCCAGCAGCCAACACAATGGACACCCGAACACTGAAGCTTTCTTT
TRBJ2-2	.	TRBD2	TRBV13	CASSFGGTVDTGELFF	TGTGCCAGCAGCTTCGGGGGGACGGTCGACACCGGGGAGCTGTTTTTT
TRBJ2-3	.	.	TRBV6-6	CASPPGGTHYTDTQYF	TGTGCCAGCCCCCCGGGCGGGACCCACTACACAGATACGCAGTATTTT
TRBJ2-7	.	TRBD1	TRBV29-1	CSVGQGAYEQYF	TGCAGCGTGGGACAGGGGGCTTACGAGCAGTACTTC
TRBJ2-1	.	TRBD2	TRBV6-4	CASSEIAGSYNEQFF	TGTGCCAGCAGTGAAATAGCGGGATCCTACAATGAGCAGTTCTTC
TRBJ1-2	.	.	TRBV19	CASNLQGSPYGYTF	TGTGCCAGTAACCTTCAGGGGTCCCCCTATGGCTACACCTTC
TRBJ1-2	.	.	TRBV28	CASSLRLTGHVYGYTF	TGTGCCAGCAGTCTCCGACTGACAGGTCACGTCTATGGCTACACCTTC
TRBJ1-2	.	TRBD1	TRBV5-4	CASSQPGQVKYGYTF	TGTGCCAGCAGCCAGCCGGGACAGGTGAAATATGGCTACACCTTC
TRBJ1-5	.	.	TRBV19	CASSSWGQGNQPQHF	TGTGCCAGTAGTTCGTGGGGGCAGGGGAATCAGCCCCAGCATTTT
TRBJ2-7	.	.	TRBV28	CASSPYPYEQYF	TGTGCCAGCAGTCCCTATCCCTACGAGCAGTACTTC
TRBJ1-1	many	TRBD1	TRBV13	CASSLEGQGGDTEAFF	TGTGCCAGCAGCTTAGAGGGACAGGGAGGTGACACTGAAGCTTTCTTT
TRBJ1-1	.	.	TRBV12-5	CASGLEGAGGIRKAFF	TGTGCTAGTGGTTTAGAGGGCGCGGGGGGCATCAGAAAAGCTTTCTTT
TRBJ1-5	.	.	TRBV15	CATSSRSNQPQHF	TGTGCCACCAGCTCGCGGAGCAATCAGCCCCAGCATTTT
TRBJ2-1	.	TRBD1	TRBV4-2	CASSQADGVDRGYNEQFF	TGTGCCAGCAGCCAAGCGGATGGGGTGGACAGGGGATACAATGAGCAGTTCTTC
TRBJ2-1	few	.	TRBV27	CASSSIFYGDPSYNEQFF	TGTGCCAGCAGTTCCATTTTCTACGGAGATCCCTCCTACAATGAGCAGTTCTTC
TRBJ1-2	.	.	TRBV28	CASRGAQDGYTF	TGTGCCAGCAGGGGGGCTCAGGATGGCTACACCTTC
TRBJ2-2	.	.	TRBV9	CASSGGYPTGELFF	TGTGCCAGCTCTGGGGGGTACCCCACCGGGGAGCTGTTTTTT
TRBJ1-2	.	.	TRBV28	CASSLWGAVDGYTF	TGTGCCAGCAGTTTATGGGGGGCGGTCGATGGCTACACCTTC
TRBJ1-5	.	.	TRBV28	CASSSLEYRIIYSNQPQHF	TGTGCCAGCAGTTCTTTGGAGTACCGCATTATTTATAGCAATCAGCCCCAGCATTTT
TRBJ1-1	.	.	TRBV5-1	CASSFRGQNTEAFF	TGCGCCAGCAGCTTCCGGGGACAGAACACTGAAGCTTTCTTT
TRBJ1-2	.	TRBD1	TRBV28	CASRHPGQGAEGYTF	TGTGCCAGCAGGCACCCGGGACAGGGGGCGGAAGGCTACACCTTC
TRBJ1-2	.	.	TRBV7-8	CASSFFGVKDYGYTF	TGTGCCAGCAGCTTTTTCGGGGTTAAGGACTATGGCTACACCTTC
TRBJ2-7	once	TRBD1	TRBV5-1	CASSLGTGTGASYEQYF	TGCGCCAGCAGCTTGGGCACCGGGACAGGGGCCTCCTACGAGCAGTACTTC
TRBJ2-7	.	TRBD2	TRBV7-3	CASSLERWEGPYEQYF	TGTGCCAGCAGCTTAGAGAGGTGGGAGGGCCCGTACGAGCAGTACTTC
TRBJ2-7	.	.	TRBV2	CASSVPGLPPGEQYF	TGTGCCAGCAGCGTTCCGGGACTGCCTCCCGGCGAGCAGTACTTC
TRBJ2-7	.	TRBD2	TRBV13	CASSGLGAGGYEQYF	TGTGCCAGCAGCGGGCTTGGCGCGGGGGGTTACGAGCAGTACTTC
TRBJ2-7	few	.	TRBV4-1	CASSQSSSYEQYF	TGCGCCAGCAGCCAATCGTCCTCCTACGAGCAGTACTTC
TRBJ1-1	.	.	TRBV6-1	CASAAGEYTEAFF	TGTGCCAGCGCTGCAGGGGAATACACTGAAGCTTTCTTT
TRBJ2-5	.	.	TRBV2	CASSDTIGPDRETQYF	TGTGCCAGCAGTGATACCATCGGACCGGACAGAGAGACCCAGTACTTC
TRBJ2-2	once	.	TRBV27	CASSTLLLPGELFF	TGTGCCAGCAGTACCCTCCTCCTACCCGGGGAGCTGTTTTTT
TRBJ2-7	.	.	TRBV4-1	CASSQRWRATEQYF	TGCGCCAGCAGCCAACGGTGGAGAGCTACGGAGCAGTACTTC
TRBJ2-1	.	TRBD2	TRBV7-3	CASSLLAGGATNEQFF	TGTGCCAGCAGCTTACTTGCCGGGGGGGCTACCAATGAGCAGTTCTTC
TRBJ1-3	.	.	TRBV28	CASSPDYSGNTIYF	TGTGCCAGCAGTCCAGACTACTCTGGAAACACCATATATTTT
TRBJ2-2	.	TRBD2	TRBV9	CASSVAHTSGSRWNTGELFF	TGTGCCAGCAGCGTAGCCCACACAAGCGGGAGTAGGTGGAACACCGGGGAGCTGTTTTTT
TRBJ2-6	.	TRBD1	TRBV7-4	CASSSYPSGTDSGANVLTF	TGTGCCAGCAGCTCCTACCCATCCGGGACAGACTCTGGGGCCAACGTCCTGACTTTC
TRBJ2-1	.	TRBD1	TRBV9	CASSVDGTATYNEQFF	TGTGCCAGCAGCGTAGATGGGACAGCTACCTACAATGAGCAGTTCTTC
TRBJ1-2	.	.	TRBV15	CATSRETGDYGYTF	TGTGCCACCAGCAGAGAAACGGGAGACTATGGCTACACCTTC
TRBJ2-1	.	TRBD2	TRBV7-9	CASSHPQTSGRPHYNEQFF	TGTGCCAGCAGCCATCCTCAGACTAGCGGTAGACCCCACTACAATGAGCAGTTCTTC
TRBJ2-5	.	.	TRBV27	CASSWTGYQETQYF	TGTGCCAGCAGTTGGACGGGGTACCAAGAGACCCAGTACTTC